The 7 T cell receptor beta chains given below trace back to one sample, sequenced in a study of shared clonotypes between healthy human individuals. The naive CD8 fraction comprised CD45RO-negative cells positively selected for CCR7 and excluded terminally differentiated effector memory CD45RA+ cells. TCRdb's copy holds only in-frame clones and misses some; the assay was immunoSEQ multiplex PCR. Here the sample spans roughly 890,000 clones, over 90% being singletons. Material for sequencing was naive CD8+ T cells sorted from blood. All receptors come from a man aged 25 to 40 in good health.

The chain is built from TRBV5-1 and TRBJ2-3; D is unresolved. Germline assignment: CDR1 SGHRS and CDR2 YFSETQ. V lost 4 bases and J lost 0, with 15 bases in between. This CDR3 comprises 16 residues. CDR3 region: CASSAKKWGSTDTQYF. The CDR3 bases are TGCGCCAGCAGCGCTAAAAAATGGGGTAGCACAGATACGCAGTATTTT.

This chain joins TRBV5-4 and TRBJ2-1; no clear D. V was pared by 0 bases and J by 8 bases, with 9 bases between. Germline CDR1 is SGHNT and CDR2 is YYREEE (reference sequence). This CDR3 is 13 amino acids long. The CDR3 loop is CASSLVGDDEQFF. The CDR3 DNA follows: TGTGCCAGCAGCTTGGTTGGTGATGATGAGCAGTTCTTC.

V is TRBV7-6 and J is TRBJ1-1; 7 positions agree with TRBD1. Germline CDR1 is SGHVS and CDR2 is FNYEAQ. With V trimmed by 5 bases and J by 0 bases, 6 bases remained unmatched. The CDR3 has 15 residues. The DNA for the CDR3 is TGTGCCAGCAGCACCACAGGGGATATGAACACTGAAGCTTTCTTT. Its translation: CASSTTGDMNTEAFF.

The genes are TRBV7-2 and TRBJ2-7; D gene ambiguous. CDR1 and CDR2 (germline): SGHTA, FQGNSA. This CDR3 is built from 13 residues. Trimming took off 3 bases at V and 5 bases at J, with 11 bases between the two ends. The CDR3 loop reads CASSFPGSDEQYF. In nucleotides, the CDR3 is TGTGCCAGCAGCTTTCCGGGTTCGGACGAGCAGTACTTC.

This clone was counted a few times. The chain combines TRBV7-3 with TRBJ1-4; D possibly corresponds to TRBD1 (6 bases). Trimming stripped 3 bases from V and 5 bases from J, with 16 bases between. The CDR3 runs 16 residues. Germline V gives CDR1 SGHTA, CDR2 FQGTGA. DNA of the CDR3: TGTGCCAGCAGCTTTTCCCGTGGACAGCGAAATGAAAAACTGTTTTTT. Amino acid sequence: CASSFSRGQRNEKLFF. Variable domain in full (rest from reference TRBV7-3 and TRBJ1-4): GAGVSQTPSNKVTEKGKYVELRCDPISGHTALYWYRQSLGQGPEFLIYFQGTGAADDSGLPNDRFFAVRPEGSVSTLKIQRTERGDSAVYLCASSFSRGQRNEKLFFGSGTQLSVL.

This clone was found once. This chain joins TRBV6-6 and TRBJ1-1, with TRBD1 as a possible D gene (6 bases). Trimming stripped 6 bases from V and 0 bases from J, with 11 bases between. This CDR3 spans 14 amino acids. Germline V CDR1 and CDR2: MNHNY, SVGAGI (reference sequence). The CDR3 is CASSQGQMNTEAFF. In DNA, the CDR3 is TGTGCCAGCAGCCAGGGGCAGATGAACACTGAAGCTTTCTTT.

In its sample, this clone was seen a few times. Different DNA sequences within this sample yield the same CDR3. The chain joins TRBV27 to TRBJ2-3, with D unresolved. The CDR3 length is 11 residues. The germline gives CDR1 MNHEY, CDR2 SMNVEV (reference sequence). V was shortened by 2 bases and J by 4 bases, with 1 base between the two germline ends. In DNA form, the CDR3 reads TGTGCCAGCAGTTTAGCAGATACGCAGTATTTT. It codes for CASSLADTQYF.